This TCR beta chain was profiled in a study of cytomegalovirus exposure and HLA in healthy donors. There are a few counts of this clone. Its matching antigen is unknown. Researchers ran the PCR with 60 Vbeta and 13 Jbeta primers. TCRdb's table, derived via immunoSEQ multiplex PCR, lists solely in-frame clones and lacks some. The data show under 200,000 clones, about four fifths seen once. Study conclusions and caveats: A cluster of highly shared sequence variants was likely a sequencing artifact.

The CDR3 totals 14 residues. J was trimmed by 5 bases and V by 6 bases; bases with no gene match: 6. In germline, CDR1 is SGHRS, CDR2 YFSETQ. The TCR sequence derives from a woman aged 45-59 years in good health and CMV-seronegative. Sequenced sample: PBMCs. This chain joins TRBV5-1 and TRBJ2-5; 11 nucleotides agree with TRBD2. The CDR3: CASTLAGGLETQYF. The CDR3 DNA reads TGCGCCAGCACCTTAGCGGGGGGGCTGGAGACCCAGTACTTC. The variable domain in full, with the rest retrieved from reference TRBV5-1 and TRBJ2-5, is KAGVTQTPRYLIKTRGQQVTLSCSPISGHRSVSWYQQTPGQGLQFLFEYFSETQRNKGNFPGRFSGRQFSNSRSEMNVSTLELGDSALYLCASTLAGGLETQYFGPGTRLLVL.